These 8 T cell receptor beta chains came from one sample sequenced in a study of shared clonotypes between healthy human individuals. TCRdb keeps only in-frame clones here, not all; method: immunoSEQ multiplex PCR. The profile shows 2 million to 3 million clones, 93% of them singletons. What was sequenced was naive CD4+ T cells from PBMCs. Noted subset: CD45RA+ positively selected. These receptors originate from a man aged 18-30 years in good health. Some clones in this sample may be carry-over from other donors' samples.

The J gene is TRBJ2-5, the V gene TRBV5-5, with D maybe TRBD1 (6 bases). V was trimmed by 5 bases and J by 5 bases, leaving 13 bases between them. The V gene's germline CDR1 is SGHKS and CDR2 YYEKEE (reference sequence). This CDR3 region has 13 residues. This CDR3 is CASRPGVGETQYF. Written as DNA, the CDR3 is TGTGCCAGCAGACCAGGGGTAGGGGAGACCCAGTACTTC.

As DNA, the CDR3 is TGTGCCAGCAGTTTGCTAGCGGGGATGAACACTGAAGCTTTCTTT. It translates to CASSLLAGMNTEAFF. V gene TRBV28 combines with J gene TRBJ1-1; D is unclear. This CDR3 is 15 amino acids long. With 3 bases removed from V and 0 bases from J, the gap between germline ends came to 11 bases. Looked up from germline, CDR1 is MDHEN and CDR2 is SYDVKM.

With regard to this clone: Different DNA sequences within this sample yield the same CDR3. The V and J genes are TRBV6-6 and TRBJ2-7; TRBD2 matches 10 bases. The CDR3 is 15 residues long. Germline loops: CDR1 MNHNY, CDR2 SVGAGI (reference sequence). The V gene end was trimmed by 0 bases and the J gene end by 4 bases; junction bases not matched to a gene: 3. CDR3 nucleotide sequence: TGTGCCAGCAGTTACTCCGGGACTAGCGATTACGAGCAGTACTTC. It translates to CASSYSGTSDYEQYF.

This sequence joins TRBV6-1 and TRBJ2-7; no clear D gene. The germline V and J ends were trimmed by 4 bases and 3 bases, with 19 bases remaining between them. Germline V gives CDR1 MNHNS, CDR2 SASEGT. The CDR3 runs to 16 residues. CDR3 bases: TGTGCCAGCAGTGCCACTCTAACGGCTTTCGGCTACGAGCAGTACTTC. This sequence encodes CASSATLTAFGYEQYF.

The chain couples TRBV9 to TRBJ2-1, with 10 bases that match TRBD1. The V and J ends lost 4 bases and 9 bases, in that order; junction bases with no gene match: 16. Germline CDR1 is SGDLS and CDR2 is YYNGEE. The CDR3 is 17 amino acids. CDR3 sequence (DNA): TGTGCCAGCAGCATCTCCGGGACAGGGGCCGGGTTCGGTGAGCAGTTCTTC. Residues: CASSISGTGAGFGEQFF.

CDR3 region: CASSLRQVGGYTF. In DNA form, the CDR3 reads TGTGCCAGCAGCTTGCGGCAGGTGGGAGGCTACACCTTC. The chain combines TRBV5-6 with TRBJ1-2, with unresolved D. Germline V gives CDR1 SGHDT, CDR2 YYEEEE. The CDR3 consists of 13 residues. Trimming removed 1 base from V and 8 bases from J, with 12 bases in between.

The rearrangement links TRBV18 to TRBJ1-2; D is possibly TRBD1 (6 bases). CDR1 and CDR2 from the germline V gene are KGHSH and LQKENI. V lost 2 bases and J 0 bases, leaving 13 bases between the germline ends. This CDR3 is built from 16 residues. CDR3: CASSPDRTPSNYGYTF. DNA for the CDR3: TGTGCCAGCTCACCAGACAGGACCCCATCTAACTATGGCTACACCTTC.

The rearrangement uses TRBV30 and TRBJ1-5, with D perhaps TRBD1 (5 bases). Trimming took off 2 bases at V and 6 bases at J, with 14 bases between the two ends. Germline CDR1 is GTSNPN and CDR2 is SVGIG (reference sequence). CDR3 size: 14 residues. The CDR3 reads CAWSIGTLGQPQHF. For the CDR3, the DNA is TGTGCCTGGAGTATCGGGACTCTGGGTCAGCCCCAGCATTTT. Looking up the rest from reference TRBV30 and TRBJ1-5 gives the full variable domain: SQTIHQWPATLVQPVGSPLSLECTVEGTSNPNLYWYRQAAGRGLQLLFYSVGIGQISSEVPQNLSASRPQDRQFILSSKKLLLSDSGFYLCAWSIGTLGQPQHFGDGTRLSIL.